Presented here are 23 T cell receptor beta chains from one specimen sequenced in a study of cytomegalovirus exposure and HLA in healthy donors. Both 60 Vbeta primers and 13 Jbeta primers went into the PCR. The repertoire was sequenced with immunoSEQ multiplex PCR; TCRdb's copy has only in-frame clones and lacks some. The profile shows some 200,000 clones, 80% to 85% of them singletons. Sequencing used PBMCs. Receptors were obtained from a man in his fifties or sixties in good health and CMV-seronegative.

The chain employs TRBV30 and TRBJ1-2; 10 bases match TRBD1. J lost 8 bases, V lost 2 bases, and 5 bases had no gene match. Germline V lookup: CDR1 GTSNPN, CDR2 SVGIG (reference sequence). The CDR3 contains 13 residues. DNA for the CDR3: TGTGCCTGGAGTTTGACAGGGGGCTGGGGCTACACCTTC. This gives the protein CAWSLTGGWGYTF.

In its sample, this clone was seen once. This chain connects TRBV9 to TRBJ2-3; TRBD2 is a possible D gene (6 bases). V lost 0 bases to trimming and J lost 0 bases, with 8 bases between them. The CDR3 spans 15 residues. Germline CDR1 is SGDLS and CDR2 is YYNGEE. CDR3 sequence: CASSVVAGSTDTQYF. As DNA, the CDR3 is TGTGCCAGCAGCGTAGTTGCGGGGAGCACAGATACGCAGTATTTT.

This rearrangement joins TRBV4-3 to TRBJ2-7, with D possibly TRBD2 on 5 matching bases. The V end lost 0 bases, the J end lost 6 bases, and 12 bases lay between the germline ends. The CDR3 runs to 14 residues. Germline CDR1 and CDR2: LGHNA and YSLEER. The CDR3 sequence: CASSQDPGFSEQYF. CDR3 in DNA: TGCGCCAGCAGCCAAGATCCGGGATTCTCCGAGCAGTACTTC.

V is TRBV30 and J is TRBJ2-7, with D perhaps TRBD1 (5 bases). The CDR3 is 12 amino acids. Between the trimmed V and J ends, which lost 2 bases and 2 bases, there was a span of 7 bases. Looked up from germline, CDR1 is GTSNPN and CDR2 is SVGIG (reference sequence). The CDR3 reads CAWSPQAYEQYF. Here the CDR3 DNA reads TGTGCCTGGAGTCCACAGGCCTACGAGCAGTACTTC. The full variable domain, its missing parts supplied by reference TRBV30 and TRBJ2-7, is SQTIHQWPATLVQPVGSPLSLECTVEGTSNPNLYWYRQAAGRGLQLLFYSVGIGQISSEVPQNLSASRPQDRQFILSSKKLLLSDSGFYLCAWSPQAYEQYFGPGTRLTVT.

This clone appeared once. This chain connects TRBV6-1 to TRBJ1-1; 8 positions agree with TRBD1. V lost 3 bases to trimming and J lost 4 bases; unmatched junction nucleotides: 7. The CDR3 has 15 amino acids. The germline gives CDR1 MNHNS, CDR2 SASEGT. CDR3 DNA: TGTGCCAGCAGTGACAGGGGGCCAAGTGGCACTGAAGCTTTCTTT. Protein: CASSDRGPSGTEAFF.

The genes are TRBV19 and TRBJ1-5; unclear D gene. This CDR3 contains 15 residues. Per the germline V gene, CDR1 is LNHDA and CDR2 is SQIVND (reference sequence). Trimming removed 6 bases from V and 5 bases from J, with 17 bases in between. This chain's CDR3 is CASRTGGEFYQPQHF. CDR3 in DNA: TGTGCCAGTAGGACGGGAGGAGAATTTTATCAGCCCCAGCATTTT.

The V and J genes are TRBV28 and TRBJ1-2; 8 nucleotides align to TRBD1. This CDR3 spans 14 amino acids. Per the germline V gene, CDR1 is MDHEN and CDR2 is SYDVKM. V dropped 7 bases and J dropped 8; count of bases not matched to a gene: 12. CDR3 amino acids: CASIMGGQGDGYTF. In nucleotides, the CDR3 is TGTGCCAGCATAATGGGAGGACAGGGAGACGGCTACACCTTC.

V gene TRBV5-6 combines with J gene TRBJ1-2; 9 bases map to TRBD1. Germline V gene lookup returns CDR1 SGHDT and CDR2 YYEEEE. V was pared by 0 bases and J by 5 bases, with 8 bases of the junction left unmatched. There are 16 residues in the CDR3. The CDR3 protein is CASSLAPGQGGYGYTF. The DNA for the CDR3 is TGTGCCAGCAGCTTGGCCCCGGGACAGGGCGGTTATGGCTACACCTTC.

This chain uses TRBV11-2 with TRBJ1-3, with D uncertain. Per the germline V gene, CDR1 is SGHAT and CDR2 is FQNNGV. Trimming removed 3 bases at V and 4 bases at J, with 13 bases between. The CDR3 consists of 15 residues. The DNA for the CDR3 is TGTGCCAGCAGCTTTCGCGGACTTGAGGGAAACACCATATATTTT. It specifies CASSFRGLEGNTIYF.

This clone was detected once. This chain joins TRBV2 and TRBJ2-7; 10 positions agree with TRBD1. The trim removed 6 bases at V and 2 bases at J, leaving 7 bases unmatched. This CDR3 has 15 residues. Germline CDR1 reads SNHLY; CDR2 reads FYNNEI. CDR3 nucleotide sequence: TGTGCCAGCAGCGTCGAGGGGACAGGGGCCTACGAGCAGTACTTC. Its protein is CASSVEGTGAYEQYF.

V and J are TRBV5-1 and TRBJ1-2; the match to TRBD1 covers 7 bases. Germline V gene sequence: CDR1 SGHRS, CDR2 YFSETQ. This CDR3 has 13 amino acids. Trimming cost V 4 bases and J 12 bases; bases outside gene matches: 12. The CDR3: CASSGDSRRGDTF. CDR3 in DNA: TGCGCCAGCAGCGGGGACAGTCGTAGGGGCGACACCTTC.

The genes are TRBV10-3 and TRBJ1-2, with 9 bases matching TRBD1. The CDR3 sequence is 15 residues long. The V gene's germline CDR1 is ENHRY and CDR2 SYGVKD. V was clipped by 9 bases and J by 2 bases; unmatched bases: 10. CDR3 DNA sequence: TGTGCCATTTTCCAGGACAGGGGACAAAACTATGGCTACACCTTC. Translation: CAIFQDRGQNYGYTF.

The J gene is TRBJ2-3, the V gene TRBV2; D not resolved. The CDR3 sequence is 14 residues long. Trimming took off 3 bases at V and 6 bases at J, with 13 bases between the two ends. Germline V CDR1 and CDR2: SNHLY, FYNNEI. In DNA form, the CDR3 reads TGTGCCAGCAGTGACCGGGTTTGGTCGGATACGCAGTATTTT. Translation: CASSDRVWSDTQYF.

The gene calls are TRBV4-2 and TRBJ2-1, with 10 positions matching TRBD2. CDR1 and CDR2 from the germline V gene are LGHNA and YNFKEQ. The CDR3 contains 16 residues. V trimming: 4 bases; J trimming: 4 bases; junction bases outside the gene matches: 7. The CDR3 DNA follows: TGTGCCAGCAGCCCCACGACTAGCGGGTATTACAATGAGCAGTTCTTC. This sequence encodes CASSPTTSGYYNEQFF.

The chain recombines TRBV19 with TRBJ1-2; D gene ambiguous. Germline-derived CDR1 and CDR2 are LNHDA and SQIVND (reference sequence). Trimming removed 5 bases from V and 6 bases from J, with 16 bases in between. The CDR3 has 14 residues. DNA of the CDR3: TGTGCCAGTAGTCTCACAGAGGGAAATCATGGCTACACCTTC. Amino acids: CASSLTEGNHGYTF.

Only one count was recorded for this clone. The V and J genes are TRBV7-9 and TRBJ2-7; D is ambiguous. V gave up 1 base and J gave up 3 bases, with 13 bases separating them. The CDR3 length is 15 residues. Germline CDR1 SEHNR, CDR2 FQNEAQ (reference sequence). CDR3: CASSLDLTPHYEQYF. CDR3 coding DNA: TGTGCCAGCAGCTTAGATTTGACTCCGCACTACGAGCAGTACTTC.

The chain joins TRBV18 to TRBJ2-2; 10 nucleotides line up with TRBD1. Germline trimming cut 10 bases from V and 6 bases from J; bases unmatched to any gene: 11. Germline CDR1 is KGHSH and CDR2 is LQKENI. This CDR3 is 15 amino acids long. The CDR3: CATTTGTGVAGELFF. The CDR3 DNA follows: TGTGCCACCACAACCGGGACAGGGGTAGCCGGGGAGCTGTTTTTT.

This chain joins TRBV6-5 and TRBJ2-7; maybe TRBD2 (5 bases). Trimming left V 6 bases short and J 0 bases short, with 12 bases between. The CDR3 is made up of 14 amino acids. Looked up from germline, CDR1 is MNHEY and CDR2 is SVGAGI. CDR3 DNA: TGTGCCAGCAGCCTGCGGGCCAGCTCCTACGAGCAGTACTTC. It codes for CASSLRASSYEQYF.

The chain couples TRBV7-2 to TRBJ1-1, with D uncertain. Deletions cut 3 bases from V and 0 bases from J, with 17 bases between. From germline, CDR1 is SGHTA and CDR2 FQGNSA. The CDR3 is 17 amino acids. The CDR3 DNA reads as TGTGCCAGCAGCTTCGGGAAAATGAGAAAGTTGAACACTGAAGCTTTCTTT. Its protein product is CASSFGKMRKLNTEAFF.

The chain has TRBV4-3 and TRBJ2-7, with D maybe TRBD1 (6 bases). This CDR3 has 14 residues. In germline, CDR1 is LGHNA, CDR2 YSLEER. V was cut by 4 bases and J by 1 base, with 11 bases left in between. The CDR3 DNA sequence: TGCGCCAGCAGCCGACAGGTAGAGTCCTACGAGCAGTACTTC. The encoded protein is CASSRQVESYEQYF.

The gene calls are TRBV30 and TRBJ2-1; 11 nucleotides match TRBD1. Trimming cost V 0 bases and J 8 bases; bases outside gene matches: 6. The CDR3 consists of 15 residues. CDR1 GTSNPN and CDR2 SVGIG come from the germline V gene (reference sequence). CDR3 sequence reads: CAWSVVGQGAHEQFF. The CDR3 DNA reads as TGTGCCTGGAGTGTTGTCGGACAGGGGGCGCATGAGCAGTTCTTC.

The J gene is TRBJ2-5, the V gene TRBV6-5; 9 bases align to TRBD1. CDR1 MNHEY and CDR2 SVGAGI come from the germline V gene. The J segment lost 5 bases and the V segment lost 6 bases, leaving 10 bases of the junction unmatched. The CDR3 loop spans 15 amino acids. The CDR3 is CASRAPDRGSETQYF. The CDR3, as DNA: TGTGCCAGCAGGGCTCCGGACAGGGGAAGCGAGACCCAGTACTTC.

This chain connects TRBV7-9 to TRBJ1-2; D gene unclear. Deletions cut 4 bases from V and 4 bases from J, with 13 bases between. The germline V gene has CDR1 SEHNR and CDR2 FQNEAQ (reference sequence). The CDR3 is 14 amino acids. CDR3 in DNA: TGTGCCAGCAGCTGGCTGGGAGTGACCTATGGCTACACCTTC. Protein sequence: CASSWLGVTYGYTF. The complete variable domain, with remaining parts taken from reference TRBV7-9 and TRBJ1-2, reads DTGVSQNPRHKITKRGQNVTFRCDPISEHNRLYWYRQTLGQGPEFLTYFQNEAQLEKSRLLSDRFSAERPKGSFSTLEIQRTEQGDSAMYLCASSWLGVTYGYTFGSGTRLTVV.